The 17 T cell receptor beta chains listed next were all sequenced from one sample in a study of shared clonotypes between healthy human individuals. Naive CD8 cells lacked CD45RO and underwent positive selection for CCR7, leaving out terminally differentiated effector memory CD45RA+ cells. Clones were read by immunoSEQ multiplex PCR, and TCRdb kept only the in-frame ones, dropping some. The table has 600,000 or so clones, 85% to 95% seen once; the top ten hold over 0.095%. What was sequenced was naive CD8+ T cells sorted from blood. These receptors were collected from a woman under 40 in good health.

DNA for the CDR3: TGTGCCAGTAGTATTTTACTAGCGGACACCACCGGGGAGCTGTTTTTT. Protein product: CASSILLADTTGELFF. This sequence joins TRBV19 and TRBJ2-2, with 8 bases that match TRBD2. The CDR3 spans 16 residues. With V trimmed by 3 bases and J by 4 bases, 7 bases remained unmatched. Germline V CDR1 and CDR2: LNHDA, SQIVND (reference sequence).

The chain recombines TRBV28 with TRBJ1-5, with D maybe TRBD1 (5 bases). CDR3 length equals 13 residues. CDR1 MDHEN and CDR2 SYDVKM come from the germline V gene. V lost 7 bases, J lost 5 bases, and 12 bases lay in between. CDR3 sequence: CASKGRDHQPQHF. The CDR3 coding sequence is TGTGCCAGCAAGGGCAGGGATCATCAGCCCCAGCATTTT. Complete variable domain (other parts from reference TRBV28 and TRBJ1-5): DVKVTQSSRYLVKRTGEKVFLECVQDMDHENMFWYRQDPGLGLRLIYFSYDVKMKEKGDIPEGYSVSREKKERFSLILESASTNQTSMYLCASKGRDHQPQHFGDGTRLSIL.

V and J are TRBV10-2 and TRBJ2-1; TRBD2 matches 10 bases. The CDR3 extends over 13 amino acids. Trimming at V came to 8 bases and at J to 7 bases, leaving 5 bases not matched to a gene. Germline loops: CDR1 WSHSY, CDR2 SAAADI. The CDR3 loop reads CASSASGSNEQFF. In DNA, the CDR3 is TGCGCCAGCTCGGCTAGCGGGAGTAATGAGCAGTTCTTC.

The chain recombines TRBV19 with TRBJ2-2; 11 bases agree with TRBD2. Looked up from germline, CDR1 is LNHDA and CDR2 is SQIVND (reference sequence). The CDR3 consists of 17 residues. Trimming took 5 bases from V and 1 from J; bases not matched to a gene: 6. CDR3 sequence: CASSSLGTSGNTGELFF. CDR3 DNA: TGTGCCAGTAGTTCGCTCGGGACTAGCGGGAACACCGGGGAGCTGTTTTTT.

The chain recombines TRBV11-2 with TRBJ1-4, with unresolved D. The CDR3 totals 15 residues. CDR1 and CDR2 from the germline V gene are SGHAT and FQNNGV. The V end lost 2 bases, the J end lost 5 bases, and 12 bases lay between the germline ends. For the CDR3, the DNA is TGTGCCAGCAGCTTATTCCCCAGCGAAAATGAAAAACTGTTTTTT. This encodes CASSLFPSENEKLFF.

CDR3 coding DNA: TGTGCCTGGAGGCCGGGCACCGGGGAGCTGTTTTTT. Protein product: CAWRPGTGELFF. The chain carries TRBV30 and TRBJ2-2; D is unclear. Trimming shortened V by 3 bases and J by 4 bases, and 6 bases separated the two germline ends. Germline CDR1 reads GTSNPN; CDR2 reads SVGIG (reference sequence). The CDR3 length is 12 residues.

The CDR3 loop reads CASSSQPTGGTEAFF. The CDR3 DNA reads as TGTGCCAGCAGCTCTCAGCCAACAGGGGGGACTGAAGCTTTCTTT. The J gene is TRBJ1-1, the V gene TRBV11-2, with 8 bases matching TRBD1. This CDR3 is 15 amino acids long. V lost 4 bases to trimming and J lost 5 bases; unmatched junction nucleotides: 9. Germline-derived CDR1 and CDR2 are SGHAT and FQNNGV.

A note on this clone: At one end, the junction sequence differs from germline, possibly due to a read error. The V and J genes are TRBV29-1 and TRBJ2-1, with TRBD1 as a possible D gene (7 bases). Germline values: CDR1 SQVTM, CDR2 ANQGSEA. The CDR3 runs to 14 residues. The CDR3 sequence: CSVEAGGTYNEQFF. The CDR3 DNA is TGCAGCGTGGAAGCAGGGGGGACATACAATGAGCAGTTCTTC.

This clone has a single count. J is TRBJ2-1 and V is TRBV27; 7 nucleotides align to TRBD1. The CDR3 covers 16 residues. CDR1 MNHEY and CDR2 SMNVEV come from the germline V gene (reference sequence). Trimming cost V 4 bases and J 4 bases; bases outside gene matches: 10. Here the CDR3 DNA reads TGTGCCAGCAGTTACTTCCAAGGGACAGTGTACAATGAGCAGTTCTTC. Translated: CASSYFQGTVYNEQFF.

This clone was observed a single time. This chain links TRBV28 with TRBJ1-1, with a tentative D call TRBD1 (6 bases). The germline gives CDR1 MDHEN, CDR2 SYDVKM. Trimming pared 6 bases from V and 1 base from J, leaving 12 bases between. This CDR3 contains 14 residues. This CDR3 reads CASRRRDKNTEAFF. The DNA of the CDR3 is TGTGCCAGCAGACGCCGGGACAAGAACACTGAAGCTTTCTTT.

This clone was counted a single time. The chain uses TRBV11-1 and TRBJ2-1; the match to TRBD2 covers 8 bases. The CDR3 runs 15 residues. CDR1 and CDR2 from the germline V gene are SGHAT and FQDESV (reference sequence). Trimming at V came to 4 bases and at J to 4 bases, leaving 6 bases not matched to a gene. CDR3 loop: CASSSTSGDYNEQFF. CDR3 nucleotide sequence: TGTGCCAGCAGCTCCACTAGCGGAGATTACAATGAGCAGTTCTTC.

CDR3 nucleotides: TGCGCCAGCAGCCGAGGGACACCCGGTTCCTGGGGGGAAGAGACCCAGTACTTC. This translates into CASSRGTPGSWGEETQYF. The chain links TRBV4-1 to TRBJ2-5; D might be TRBD1 or TRBD2, each matching 6 bases. This CDR3 contains 18 residues. Trimming stripped 4 bases from V and 3 bases from J, with 24 bases between. From germline, CDR1 is MGHRA and CDR2 YSYEKL.

This clone showed up just a few times. V gene TRBV11-2 combines with J gene TRBJ1-2; 7 bases line up with TRBD1. Losses at the gene ends were 6 bases for V and 2 bases for J; bases not matched to a gene: 3. The CDR3 contains 13 residues. Germline CDR1 SGHAT, CDR2 FQNNGV. The CDR3 protein is CASREDRNYGYTF. The CDR3 DNA follows: TGTGCCAGCAGGGAGGACAGGAACTATGGCTACACCTTC.

The chain is built from TRBV6-5 and TRBJ2-7; 9 positions match TRBD2. The CDR3 has 15 residues. Germline V CDR1 and CDR2: MNHEY, SVGAGI. V dropped 5 bases and J dropped 5; count of bases not matched to a gene: 10. CDR3 DNA sequence: TGTGCCAGCAGTGGGACTAGCTGGGTCCTAGACGAGCAGTACTTC. Its translation: CASSGTSWVLDEQYF.

This clone was recorded a few times. The chain links TRBV28 to TRBJ1-1, with a possible D match to TRBD1 (6 bases). The V gene lost 5 bases and the J gene lost 2 bases, with 9 bases spanning the gap. Germline CDR1 MDHEN, CDR2 SYDVKM. The CDR3 length is 13 residues. The CDR3 protein is CASSPGTNTEAFF. CDR3 DNA sequence: TGTGCCAGCAGTCCTGGGACAAACACTGAAGCTTTCTTT.

The chain combines TRBV6-1 with TRBJ1-2, with unresolved D. This CDR3 spans 12 amino acids. Germline V CDR1 and CDR2: MNHNS, SASEGT. Trimming shortened V by 7 bases and J by 2 bases, and 8 bases separated the two germline ends. The CDR3 DNA is TGTGCCAGCATAAGAGCAAACTATGGCTACACCTTC. Translated: CASIRANYGYTF.

The chain carries TRBV28 and TRBJ2-7; D is undetermined. Germline V lookup: CDR1 MDHEN, CDR2 SYDVKM. The CDR3 is 14 residues long. Trimming cost V 3 bases and J 1 base, with 10 bases left between them. The CDR3 protein is CASSLLSESYEQYF. As DNA, the CDR3 is TGTGCCAGCAGTTTGCTAAGTGAATCCTACGAGCAGTACTTC.